The 13 T cell receptor beta chains reported below all come from one sample, sequenced in a study of T-cell reconstitution after alpha-beta-depleted transplantation in children. Unique molecular identifiers were incorporated when the TCRbeta library was constructed. Each CDR3 protein gets one entry after TCRdb re-called the PCR reads with MiXCR. The repertoire holds about 400,000 distinct CDR3 sequences, with roughly 20% as singletons. The sample was PBMCs from the stem cell graft donor, taken from the stem cell graft. These receptors were taken from a human donor who donated a stem cell graft to a child with acute myeloid leukemia.

This clonotype was observed many times. This rearrangement joins TRBV20-1 to TRBJ2-1; 8 bases line up with TRBD1. This CDR3 contains 14 residues. Germline V gene data show CDR1 as DFQATT and CDR2 as SNEGSKA (reference sequence). The V gene end was trimmed by 1 base and the J gene end by 4 bases; junction bases not matched to a gene: 3. The CDR3 sequence is CSARAGQVYNEQFF. CDR3 nucleotide sequence: TGCAGTGCTAGAGCGGGACAGGTTTACAATGAGCAGTTCTTC.

This clonotype showed up many times. The chain uses TRBV3-1 and TRBJ2-1, with TRBD2 matching 7 bases. J gave up 0 bases and V 3 bases, and 5 bases lay outside the gene matches. Germline lookup yields CDR1 LGHDT and CDR2 YNNKEL (reference sequence). This CDR3 is built from 16 residues. The CDR3 here is CASSQGRASSYNEQFF. Here the CDR3 DNA reads TGTGCCAGCAGCCAGGGGAGGGCGAGCTCCTACAATGAGCAGTTCTTC.

This clonotype was seen ten or more times. The chain links TRBV20-1 to TRBJ2-1; 10 bases agree with TRBD1. The trim removed 3 bases at V and 6 bases at J, leaving 20 bases unmatched. Germline CDR1 is DFQATT and CDR2 is SNEGSKA (reference sequence). CDR3 length: 19 residues. The CDR3 coding sequence is TGCAGTGCTAGGGAAGACAGGGGGCATGGCGGGAGGTTGTTCAATGAGCAGTTCTTC. It is translated as CSAREDRGHGGRLFNEQFF.

This clonotype was detected a few times. The rearrangement links TRBV6-2 or TRBV6-3 to TRBJ2-7, with D possibly TRBD2 on 5 matching bases. From germline, CDR1 is MNHEY and CDR2 SVGEGT. The V and J ends lost 2 bases and 3 bases respectively, with 8 bases between them. The CDR3 is 13 residues long. Here the CDR3 DNA reads TGTGCCAGCAGTTACGTGAGCGGCTACGAGCAGTACTTC. Amino acid sequence: CASSYVSGYEQYF.

This clonotype has a count of ten or more. The V gene is TRBV20-1, the J gene TRBJ2-2; D possibly matches TRBD1 or TRBD2 (5 bases each). CDR1 and CDR2 from the germline V gene are DFQATT and SNEGSKA (reference sequence). V dropped 0 bases and J dropped 6 bases, with 11 bases sitting between them. The CDR3 loop spans 14 amino acids. CDR3 coding DNA: TGCAGTGCTAGAGATTGGGGGTTGGCCGGGGAGCTGTTTTTT. The encoded protein is CSARDWGLAGELFF.

This clonotype was counted ten times or more. The gene calls are TRBV20-1 and TRBJ2-2; D remains ambiguous. Germline V gene data show CDR1 as DFQATT and CDR2 as SNEGSKA (reference sequence). The length of the CDR3 is 14 residues. Trimming removed 1 base from V and 1 base from J, with 7 bases in between. CDR3 sequence reads: CSARVGQNTGELFF. In nucleotides, the CDR3 is TGCAGTGCTAGAGTGGGCCAGAACACCGGGGAGCTGTTTTTT.

This clonotype has more than one count but fewer than ten. The V and J genes are TRBV7-9 and TRBJ1-2; TRBD1 might be the D (6 bases). This CDR3 region has 15 residues. The V end lost 5 bases, the J end lost 6 bases, and 19 bases lay between the germline ends. CDR1 is SEHNR, CDR2 FQNEAQ, per germline (reference sequence). This CDR3 reads CASSPTAGAGNGYTF. As DNA, the CDR3 is TGTGCCAGCAGCCCGACGGCGGGGGCGGGAAATGGCTACACCTTC.

This chain connects TRBV24-1 to TRBJ2-5; 9 bases agree with TRBD2. Trimming removed 2 bases from V and 2 bases from J; junction bases left unmatched: 17. The CDR3 is made up of 20 amino acids. The germline gives CDR1 KGHDR, CDR2 SFDVKD. CDR3: CATSDYAGHQRAGGQETQYF. In nucleotides, the CDR3 is TGTGCCACCAGTGATTACGCGGGACACCAGAGAGCGGGAGGTCAAGAGACCCAGTACTTC.

The J gene is TRBJ2-1, the V gene TRBV12-3 or TRBV12-4; TRBD1 matches 10 bases. Trimming cost V 7 bases and J 9 bases; bases outside gene matches: 15. CDR3 length equals 16 residues. DNA for the CDR3: TGTGCCAGCAACCTGCCACGGACAGGGGGAGAGGGTGAGCAGTTCTTC. It specifies CASNLPRTGGEGEQFF.

A few counts support this clonotype. V gene TRBV12-3 or TRBV12-4 combines with J gene TRBJ1-3; 7 nucleotides line up with TRBD1. The CDR3 length is 13 residues. J was trimmed by 7 bases and V by 6 bases; bases with no gene match: 6. Written as DNA, the CDR3 is TGTGCCAGCAGCCAACAGGGGCGGAACACCATATATTTT. This translates into CASSQQGRNTIYF.

The chain links TRBV15 to TRBJ2-2; D is uncertain. The length of the CDR3 is 14 residues. CDR1 and CDR2 (germline): LNHNV, YYDKDF (reference sequence). Trimming cost V 4 bases and J 0 bases, with 6 bases left between them. The CDR3, as DNA: TGTGCCACCAGCACCGGATCGAACACCGGGGAGCTGTTTTTT. It codes for CATSTGSNTGELFF. The entire variable domain, with the rest obtained from reference TRBV15 and TRBJ2-2, is as follows: DAMVIQNPRYQVTQFGKPVTLSCSQTLNHNVMYWYQQKSSQAPKLLFHYYDKDFNNEADTPDNFQSRRPNTSFCFLDIRSPGLGDTAMYLCATSTGSNTGELFFGEGSRLTVL.

This clonotype turned up a few times. V and J are TRBV29-1 and TRBJ1-4, with D perhaps TRBD1 (5 bases). The CDR3 has 14 residues. CDR1 is SQVTM and CDR2 is ANQGSEA in the germline V gene. The V gene lost 5 bases and the J gene lost 4 bases, with 14 bases spanning the gap. The CDR3 sequence: CSVYNDRSNEKLFF. The CDR3 DNA sequence: TGCAGCGTTTACAACGACAGAAGTAATGAAAAACTGTTTTTT.

V usage is TRBV20-1 and J usage is TRBJ2-7, with 9 bases fitting TRBD2. V was clipped by 0 bases and J by 6 bases; unmatched bases: 6. Germline-derived CDR1 and CDR2 are DFQATT and SNEGSKA (reference sequence). This CDR3 is built from 14 residues. CDR3 in amino acids: CSARDRREGSEQYF. CDR3 coding DNA: TGCAGTGCTAGAGATCGGCGGGAGGGCTCCGAGCAGTACTTC.